This is a list of T cell receptor beta chains from one sample in a study of blood T cell repertoires in COVID-19. Assay used: immunoSEQ multiplex PCR; TCRdb lists only in-frame clones, some missing. Counted here are approximately 70,000 clones, around nine tenths occurring once; the ten biggest clones make up about 6.6%. Sequenced: peripheral blood. The receptors originated from a man over 45 with active COVID-19. The CDR3 runs from the conserved cysteine through the conserved F or W. The order of the fields is D gene, clone size, J gene, V gene, CDR3 protein, CDR3 DNA. D genes are given only for firm matches. Size is stated for part of the rows, as once, few or many counts, or as a class when the clone is expanded.

d_call: NA
clone_size: NA
j_call: TRBJ1-4
v_call: TRBV7-6
cdr3_aa: CASSPDRSPTNEKLFF
cdr3_nt: TGTGCCAGCAGCCCAGACAGGAGCCCAACTAATGAAAAACTGTTTTTT

d_call: TRBD1
clone_size: NA
j_call: TRBJ2-1
v_call: TRBV7-2
cdr3_aa: CASSRQGSNENEQFF
cdr3_nt: TGTGCCAGCAGCAGACAGGGGTCTAATGAGAATGAGCAGTTCTTC

d_call: NA
clone_size: few
j_call: TRBJ1-2
v_call: TRBV10-3
cdr3_aa: CAITPGGAANYGYTF
cdr3_nt: TGTGCCATCACCCCCGGGGGGGCGGCTAACTATGGCTACACCTTC

d_call: NA
clone_size: NA
j_call: TRBJ1-1
v_call: TRBV4-3
cdr3_aa: CASSPGGSQGNTEAFF
cdr3_nt: TGCGCCAGCAGCCCCGGGGGGTCGCAGGGGAACACTGAAGCTTTCTTT

d_call: TRBD2
clone_size: NA
j_call: TRBJ2-3
v_call: TRBV28
cdr3_aa: CASSLEEGGGPTRGTDTQYF
cdr3_nt: TGTGCCAGCAGTTTGGAGGAGGGCGGGGGTCCCACGAGGGGCACAGATACGCAGTATTTT

d_call: TRBD1
clone_size: NA
j_call: TRBJ1-3
v_call: TRBV5-1
cdr3_aa: CASSWGTGGFSSGNTIYF
cdr3_nt: TGCGCCAGCAGCTGGGGGACAGGGGGTTTCAGCTCTGGAAACACCATATATTTT

d_call: NA
clone_size: NA
j_call: TRBJ1-6
v_call: TRBV6-5
cdr3_aa: CASSYRQPNSPLHF
cdr3_nt: TGTGCCAGCAGTTATCGACAGCCTAATTCACCCCTCCACTTT

d_call: TRBD1
clone_size: NA
j_call: TRBJ1-2
v_call: TRBV9
cdr3_aa: CASSGDSLANYGYTF
cdr3_nt: TGTGCCAGCAGCGGGGACAGTCTAGCTAACTATGGCTACACCTTC

d_call: NA
clone_size: NA
j_call: TRBJ2-7
v_call: TRBV28
cdr3_aa: CASSLRQDSSYEQYF
cdr3_nt: TGTGCCAGCAGTTTACGTCAGGACAGCTCCTACGAGCAGTACTTC

d_call: NA
clone_size: NA
j_call: TRBJ2-2
v_call: TRBV18
cdr3_aa: CASSPVWGRGRSGELFF
cdr3_nt: TGTGCCAGCTCACCCGTGTGGGGCAGGGGACGTTCCGGGGAGCTGTTTTTT

d_call: NA
clone_size: few
j_call: TRBJ1-3
v_call: TRBV7-9
cdr3_aa: CASSQEVDTIYF
cdr3_nt: TGTGCCAGCAGCCAGGAGGTGGACACCATATATTTT

d_call: TRBD1
clone_size: NA
j_call: TRBJ1-1
v_call: TRBV9
cdr3_aa: CASSVDLGQGSEAFF
cdr3_nt: TGTGCCAGCAGCGTAGATTTGGGACAGGGATCCGAAGCTTTCTTT

d_call: NA
clone_size: NA
j_call: TRBJ2-2
v_call: TRBV25-1
cdr3_aa: CASSGLTVTGELFF
cdr3_nt: TGTGCCAGCAGTGGACTTACGGTCACCGGGGAGCTGTTTTTT

d_call: TRBD1
clone_size: few
j_call: TRBJ1-2
v_call: TRBV7-2
cdr3_aa: CASSLSVRGPSYGDGYTF
cdr3_nt: TGTGCCAGCAGCTTAAGTGTCAGGGGGCCTTCGTATGGAGATGGCTACACCTTC

d_call: TRBD1
clone_size: NA
j_call: TRBJ2-2
v_call: TRBV28
cdr3_aa: CASSAGTGKTGELFF
cdr3_nt: TGTGCCAGCAGTGCCGGGACAGGGAAGACCGGGGAGCTGTTTTTT

d_call: TRBD1
clone_size: NA
j_call: TRBJ1-1
v_call: TRBV4-3
cdr3_aa: CASSQDTGRDRETFF
cdr3_nt: TGCGCCAGCAGCCAAGACACGGGTAGGGACAGGGAGACTTTCTTT

d_call: NA
clone_size: NA
j_call: TRBJ2-1
v_call: TRBV29-1
cdr3_aa: CSVSGGDNEQFF
cdr3_nt: TGCAGCGTCTCTGGAGGGGACAATGAGCAGTTCTTC